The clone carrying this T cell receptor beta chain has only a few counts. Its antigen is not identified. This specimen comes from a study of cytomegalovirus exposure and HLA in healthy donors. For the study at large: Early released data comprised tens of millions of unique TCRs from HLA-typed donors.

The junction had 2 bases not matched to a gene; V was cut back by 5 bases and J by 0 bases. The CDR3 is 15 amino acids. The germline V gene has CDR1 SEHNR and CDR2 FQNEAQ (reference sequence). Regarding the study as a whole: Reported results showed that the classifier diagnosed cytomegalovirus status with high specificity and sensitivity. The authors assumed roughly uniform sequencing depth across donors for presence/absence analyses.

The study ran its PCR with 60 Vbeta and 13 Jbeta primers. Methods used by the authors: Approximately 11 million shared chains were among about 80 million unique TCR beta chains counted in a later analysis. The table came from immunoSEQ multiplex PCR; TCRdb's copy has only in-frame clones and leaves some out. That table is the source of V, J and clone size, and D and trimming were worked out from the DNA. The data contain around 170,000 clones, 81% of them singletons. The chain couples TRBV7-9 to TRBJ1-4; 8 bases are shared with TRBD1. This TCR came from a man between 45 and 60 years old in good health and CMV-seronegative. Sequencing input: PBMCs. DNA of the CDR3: TGTGCCAGCAGCAGGGGACAGGCAACTAATGAAAAACTGTTTTTT. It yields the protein CASSRGQATNEKLFF. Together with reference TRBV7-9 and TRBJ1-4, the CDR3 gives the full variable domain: DTGVSQNPRHKITKRGQNVTFRCDPISEHNRLYWYRQTLGQGPEFLTYFQNEAQLEKSRLLSDRFSAERPKGSFSTLEIQRTEQGDSAMYLCASSRGQATNEKLFFGSGTQLSVL.